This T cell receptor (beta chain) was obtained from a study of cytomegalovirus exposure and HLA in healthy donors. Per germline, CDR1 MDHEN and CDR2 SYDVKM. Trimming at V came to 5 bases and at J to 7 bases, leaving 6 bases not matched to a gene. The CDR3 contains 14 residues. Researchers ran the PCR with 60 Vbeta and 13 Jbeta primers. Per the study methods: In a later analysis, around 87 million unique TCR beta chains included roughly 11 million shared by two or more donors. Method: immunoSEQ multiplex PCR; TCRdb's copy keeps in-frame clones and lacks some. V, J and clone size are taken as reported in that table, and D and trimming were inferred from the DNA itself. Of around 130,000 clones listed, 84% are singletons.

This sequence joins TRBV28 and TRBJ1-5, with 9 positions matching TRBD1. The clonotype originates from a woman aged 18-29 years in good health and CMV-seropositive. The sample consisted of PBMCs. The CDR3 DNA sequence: TGTGCCAGCAGTCTCGACAGGGGGGACCAGCCCCAGCATTTT. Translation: CASSLDRGDQPQHF.